The T cell receptor beta chain described here comes from a study of circulating CD8 cells and anti-PD-1 response in melanoma (dated by TCRdb to the early 2020s). For the wider study: Nivolumab was given to patients intravenously at 3 mg/kg every 2 weeks. Of the 13 patients in the melanoma cohort, seven received anti-PD-1 as first-line therapy and six had prior targeted therapy or immunotherapy. Patients with complete or partial responses were classified as responders, and patients with stable or progressive disease (RECIST v1.1) were classified as non-responders. The TCR repertoire analysis included around eleven melanoma patients, of whom 7 were non-responders and 4 were responders. In on-treatment samples, a biotinylated anti-human IgG4 antibody was used to detect PD-1. Study-wide findings and limitations: The DNEG repertoire was the most diverse; PD-1 and DPOS showed similar, higher clonality, and TIGIT repertoires were the least diverse. Experiments were generally performed without replicates because of limited material. Between subsets, repertoires were largely private, with fewer than 8% of TRB clonotypes shared at M1, and the highest sharing was seen between DPOS and TIGIT. Both treatment-naive and previously treated patients were included in the cohort, and this mixing was noted by the authors as something that could influence results. Tumor material was not accessible, so tumor reactivity was assessed by peptide assays on expanded sorted subsets instead. Only baseline and M1 samples, drawn from a small cohort with few responders, went into the published TCR repertoire comparisons.

From the cysteine through the phenylalanine, the CDR3 covers 13 amino acids. The DNA shown is the 39-base CDR3, in frame from base 1. CDR1 MNHEY and CDR2 SMNVEV were looked up in the germline V gene (reference sequence). The trim is 3 bases for V and 7 bases for J, with a gap of 13 bases between the germline ends. Data came from a NextSeq 500. TCR libraries were prepared from approximately 15 ng of total RNA with the QIAseq Immune Repertoire RNA Library Kit, Human TCR Panel. Sequencing of the TCR libraries was done on an Illumina NextSeq with a Mid Output V2 kit and asymmetric 261x41 paired-end reads. Each TCR library was diluted to around 4.4 nM, pooled, denatured and loaded at about 1 pM. Per the authors' processing: Processing of the TCR FASTQ files took place in the QIAGEN GeneGlobe Data Analysis Center, and downstream analysis was done in R 3.5.2. Clonality was calculated as one minus Shannon entropy normalized by the log of the number of unique productive sequences. For each subset, Fisher exact tests at 5% FDR were used to find TRA or TRB clonotypes whose abundance differed between baseline and M1. Clonotypes with differential abundance were classified as emerging, expanding, contracting or non-expanding/contracting. Repertoire overlap between patients was measured with Morisita's overlap index. In TCRdb, the public reads were trimmed at Q25 with fastp and aligned with MiXCR, with productive beta chains retained. Rows matching on CDR3 protein sequence are summarized as one entry with the most common DNA and genes. The V and J calls were not made by the authors but by TCRdb's processing. This sample is represented by 600 to 700 distinct CDR3 sequences; 3.5% to 4.5% of them were singletons. Roughly 15% of the sample goes to the ten largest clones.

Four subsets defined by PD-1 and/or TIGIT were sorted from live CD3+CD8+TCRalphabeta+ cells on a BD FACSAria II cell sorter. To characterize how relevant each subset is to anti-PD-1 therapy response, circulating CD8 T cells were sorted into four subsets based on PD-1 and TIGIT expression. Both TCR alpha and TCR beta chains were sequenced from each sorted CD8 T-cell subset. Peripheral blood was drawn before the first anti-PD-1 injection and after two and four injections. Ficoll gradient centrifugation was used to isolate PBMCs right away. Until use, PBMCs were stored frozen in liquid nitrogen in RPMI containing approximately 20% FCS and about 10% DMSO. Thawed PBMCs were stained with a viability dye and antibodies against CD3, CD8alpha, TCRalphabeta, PD-1 and TIGIT. The RNeasy Kit was used to extract total RNA, and all samples had a RIN greater than 7. About this clonotype: There is no known antigen for this receptor. There are no base qualities to consult, and no much larger clone falls within one base.

This clonotype originated in a human donor with melanoma. The chain is made from TRBV27 and TRBJ2-7, and the D gene may be TRBD1, 6 bases matching. The specimen comprised CD8+ T cells from PBMCs, sampled at baseline or after one month of anti-PD-1 therapy (not recorded which). In nucleotide form, the sequence is TGTGCCAGCAGTTTGGTATGGGGGCATGAGCAGTACTTC. The resulting protein is CASSLVWGHEQYF.